The rows below give T cell receptor beta chains drawn from one sample of a study of identical twins. MiXCR was run by TCRdb on the 5' RACE reads, yielding one entry per CDR3 protein. The sample records roughly 700,000 distinct CDR3 sequences, around 8.3% being singletons. This same sample was also taken into another study, of yellow fever vaccine responses in identical twins.

Sequenced material: PBMCs. The receptors stem from a young woman in good health. The CDR3 runs from the conserved cysteine through the conserved F or W. The order of the fields is V gene, J gene, clone size, D gene, CDR3 DNA, CDR3 protein. The D gene is left open where the match is weak. For some rows the clone size is stated as once, few or many, or as a class when expanded; others skip it.

TRBV29-1	TRBJ2-7	many	-	TGCAGCGTTGAAGATCAAACGGAGACAAGCTACGAGCAGTACTTC	CSVEDQTETSYEQYF
TRBV7-2	TRBJ2-1	-	-	TGTGCCAGCAGCCAGGACTCTTTTTACTCCTACAATGAGCAGTTCTTC	CASSQDSFYSYNEQFF
TRBV7-9	TRBJ2-7	-	-	TGTGCCAGCAGCTTATCCGGGTTAAGCTCCTACGAGCAGTACTTC	CASSLSGLSSYEQYF
TRBV10-3	TRBJ2-3	many	-	TGTGCCATCAGTGAGCACAGGGGGGGAGACACAGATACGCAGTATTTT	CAISEHRGGDTDTQYF
TRBV30	TRBJ2-7	few	TRBD1	TGTGCCTGGACCGACGAGACAGGGCAGGGGGACTACGAGCAGTACTTC	CAWTDETGQGDYEQYF
TRBV4-1	TRBJ1-1	-	-	TGCGCCAGCAGCCAAGATAATGGGAGTGGCACTGAAGCTTTCTTT	CASSQDNGSGTEAFF
TRBV19	TRBJ1-5	-	TRBD1	TGTGCCAGTAGTGGGACAGCCACGTATCAGCCCCAGCATTTT	CASSGTATYQPQHF
TRBV28	TRBJ2-3	-	TRBD1	TGTGCCAGCCTCTCAGGGGGCGTCGGCACAGATACGCAGTATTTT	CASLSGGVGTDTQYF
TRBV7-2	TRBJ2-5	many	-	TGTGCCAGCAGCTTGCCGGACGTGAACGGTCGAGAGACCCAGTACTTC	CASSLPDVNGRETQYF
TRBV28	TRBJ1-5	few	-	TGTGCCAGCAGTAACGAACAGGGCCCAAGCAATCAGCCCCAGCATTTT	CASSNEQGPSNQPQHF
TRBV12-3/TRBV12-4	TRBJ2-1	-	-	TGTGCCAGCAGGTCCCCGGGACCGTTGTTCGATGAGCAGTTCTTC	CASRSPGPLFDEQFF
TRBV6-1	TRBJ1-4	few	TRBD1	TGTGCCAGCAGTGATCTGTCAGGGGGCTATGAAAAACTGTTTTTT	CASSDLSGGYEKLFF
TRBV6-1	TRBJ2-3	-	-	TGTGCCAGCACCCTTTCCGGGGGTGAGGTAGATACGCAGTATTTT	CASTLSGGEVDTQYF
TRBV4-3	TRBJ2-3	-	-	TGCGCCAGCAGCCAAGATGGGCAGGGTTCCGATACGCAGTATTTT	CASSQDGQGSDTQYF
TRBV12-3/TRBV12-4	TRBJ2-3	-	-	TGTGCCAGCAGTTTAGTAACGGGAGATACGCAGTATTTT	CASSLVTGDTQYF
TRBV6-1	TRBJ2-1	few	TRBD1	TGTGCCAGCAGGATTGACCGGGACAGGGTCTGGAATGAGCAGTTCTTC	CASRIDRDRVWNEQFF
TRBV4-2	TRBJ1-4	few	-	TGTGCCAGCAGCCAAGATATGACACAAGAAAAACTGTTTTTT	CASSQDMTQEKLFF
TRBV2	TRBJ1-1	many	-	TGTGCCAGCATCCGGGGGAACACTGAAGCTTTCTTT	CASIRGNTEAFF
TRBV12-3/TRBV12-4	TRBJ2-5	few	-	TGTGCCAGCAGTTTTGGTTACGACGAAGAGACCCAGTACTTC	CASSFGYDEETQYF
TRBV15	TRBJ2-7	many	-	TGTGCCACCAGCAGAGATAGCCAGGGACTCGTTACCTACGAGCAGTACTTC	CATSRDSQGLVTYEQYF
TRBV12-3/TRBV12-4	TRBJ2-1	many	-	TGTGCCAGCAGTCATGGACTCCTTCCCCAGTTCTTC	CASSHGLLPQFF
TRBV9	TRBJ2-7	few	TRBD1	TGTGCCAGCAGCGTAAGGACAGGGGATTACGAGCAGTACTTC	CASSVRTGDYEQYF
TRBV6-5	TRBJ1-1	-	-	TGTGCCAGCAGTTACTCGAGGTTGGATTACACTGAAGCTTTCTTT	CASSYSRLDYTEAFF
TRBV6-4	TRBJ2-3	-	TRBD2	TGTGCCAGCAGTCCGGGGGGGCAGGACACAGATACGCAGTATTTT	CASSPGGQDTDTQYF
TRBV5-1	TRBJ2-7	few	TRBD1	TGCGCCAGCAGCGCGATCACAGGGGGCGCCCAGTACGAGCAGTACTTC	CASSAITGGAQYEQYF
TRBV20-1	TRBJ1-5	-	-	TGCAGTGCTAGCCGGGAAGGCAATCAGCCCCAGCATTTT	CSASREGNQPQHF
TRBV5-1	TRBJ1-1	many	-	TGCGCCAGCAGCTTGATGGAGAACACTGAAGCTTTCTTT	CASSLMENTEAFF
TRBV7-2	TRBJ2-1	few	TRBD2	TGTGCCAGCAGCTACACTAGCGGGCCAAGCAATGAGCAGTTCTTC	CASSYTSGPSNEQFF
TRBV5-1	TRBJ2-6	few	-	TGCGCCAGCAGCTTGGGAGACTCTGGGGCCAACGTCCTGACTTTC	CASSLGDSGANVLTF